These 22 T cell receptor beta chains share one sample of origin, sequenced in a study of Ad26.COV2.S vaccination and SARS-CoV-2 variants. Libraries were prepared by immunoSEQ multiplex PCR; TCRdb keeps only in-frame clonotypes and omits some of them. The sample consists of around 370,000 clones, 92% of them appearing once. Here the sequenced sample was peripheral blood, taken after recovery from COVID-19. These receptors all stem from a human donor who had recovered from COVID-19.

At least ten counts were recorded for this clone. The chain has TRBV6-1 and TRBJ1-1; D gene uncertain. Germline V CDR1 and CDR2: MNHNS, SASEGT. The CDR3 length is 12 residues. Trimming took 2 bases from V and 5 from J, leaving 6 bases between them. The CDR3 DNA sequence: TGTGCCAGCAGTGAATGGGAAACTGAAGCTTTCTTT. Translation: CASSEWETEAFF.

This clone came up once. The genes are TRBV5-1 and TRBJ2-3; TRBD1 is a possible D gene (6 bases). The CDR3 contains 15 residues. Deletions cut 4 bases from V and 2 bases from J, with 14 bases between. Per the germline V gene, CDR1 is SGHRS and CDR2 is YFSETQ. DNA for the CDR3: TGCGCCAGCAGCACCGACAGGACCCTCACAGATACGCAGTATTTT. This encodes CASSTDRTLTDTQYF.

V usage is TRBV11-3 and J usage is TRBJ2-1; perhaps TRBD2 as D (6 bases). Germline lookup yields CDR1 SGHNT and CDR2 YENEEA. CDR3 length: 14 amino acids. V gave up 1 base and J gave up 6 bases, with 10 bases separating them. The CDR3 sequence: CASSLGGTINEQFF. CDR3 nucleotide sequence: TGTGCCAGCAGCTTAGGCGGGACGATCAATGAGCAGTTCTTC.

This clone was detected only once. The J gene is TRBJ1-4, the V gene TRBV28, with 7 bases that match TRBD1. This CDR3 contains 16 residues. Germline V gene lookup returns CDR1 MDHEN and CDR2 SYDVKM. With V trimmed by 3 bases and J by 7 bases, 11 bases remained unmatched. CDR3 region: CASSFGRGTVGEKLFF. CDR3 in DNA: TGTGCCAGCAGTTTCGGGAGAGGGACAGTGGGTGAAAAACTGTTTTTT.

V and J are TRBV9 and TRBJ1-1; D ambiguous. This CDR3 is built from 14 residues. Germline V gene data show CDR1 as SGDLS and CDR2 as YYNGEE. With 4 bases removed from V and 4 bases from J, the gap between germline ends came to 14 bases. The CDR3, as DNA: TGTGCCAGCAGCCCACGAAGAGATGGCACTGAAGCTTTCTTT. It yields the protein CASSPRRDGTEAFF.

V gene TRBV16 combines with J gene TRBJ2-1; 8 bases are a match to TRBD2. In germline, CDR1 is KGHSY, CDR2 FQNENV. V was pared by 0 bases and J by 5 bases, with 6 bases of the junction left unmatched. This CDR3 is 16 amino acids long. The CDR3 loop reads CASSQSRRGGDNEQFF. The CDR3 DNA follows: TGTGCCAGCAGCCAATCGCGACGGGGGGGCGACAATGAGCAGTTCTTC.

This rearrangement joins TRBV7-2 to TRBJ2-7; perhaps TRBD1 as D (5 bases). CDR3 size: 13 residues. Trimming took off 3 bases at V and 5 bases at J, with 11 bases between the two ends. Germline CDR1 and CDR2: SGHTA and FQGNSA. CDR3 nucleotides: TGTGCCAGCAGCTTGGACAAAGACCACGAGCAGTACTTC. Encoded protein: CASSLDKDHEQYF.

The chain recombines TRBV5-1 with TRBJ2-2; TRBD1 aligns across 9 bases. The CDR3 is made up of 16 amino acids. V shed 4 bases, J shed 4 bases, and the junction held 8 bases outside the gene matches. CDR1 SGHRS and CDR2 YFSETQ come from the germline V gene. The CDR3 sequence: CASSGWDRASTGELFF. In DNA form, the CDR3 reads TGCGCCAGCAGCGGATGGGACAGGGCCTCCACCGGGGAGCTGTTTTTT.

This chain connects TRBV7-9 to TRBJ2-7, with TRBD2 matching 7 bases. This CDR3 comprises 10 residues. The trim removed 8 bases at V and 6 bases at J, leaving 1 base unmatched. CDR1 is SEHNR and CDR2 is FQNEAQ in the germline V gene (reference sequence). The CDR3 loop reads CASGGGEQYF. The CDR3 region has the DNA TGTGCCAGCGGGGGGGGCGAGCAGTACTTC.

Concerning this clone: This sample also contains other DNA sequences that code for the same CDR3. The rearrangement joins TRBV3-1 (or the pseudogene TRBV3-2) to TRBJ1-3; D unresolved. Germline CDR1 is LGHDT and CDR2 is YNNKEL (reference sequence). V shed 1 base and J shed 0 bases, with 1 base lying between them. CDR3 length: 13 residues. The CDR3 bases are TGTGCCAGCAGCCAAGTCTCTGGAAACACCATATATTTT. This codes for CASSQVSGNTIYF.

The rearrangement links TRBV19 to TRBJ1-5; 10 bases are shared with TRBD1. Looked up from germline, CDR1 is LNHDA and CDR2 is SQIVND (reference sequence). The CDR3 covers 15 residues. With 5 bases clipped from V and 5 bases from J, the junction kept 6 bases outside the gene matches. The CDR3 region is CASSARQGADQPQHF. CDR3 in DNA: TGTGCCAGTAGTGCCAGACAGGGGGCTGATCAGCCCCAGCATTTT.

The chain carries TRBV5-6 and TRBJ1-2; 11 bases are a match to TRBD1. V lost 2 bases to trimming and J lost 7 bases; unmatched junction nucleotides: 4. The CDR3 spans 14 residues. Germline V gene lookup returns CDR1 SGHDT and CDR2 YYEEEE. The CDR3 spells CASSFWTGGSGYTF. CDR3 bases: TGTGCCAGCAGCTTCTGGACAGGGGGCTCTGGCTACACCTTC.

The CDR3 DNA is TGTGCCAGCAGCGATCCACTAGCGGGGGGGTTGGAGACCCAGTACTTC. It encodes CASSDPLAGGLETQYF. The rearrangement joins TRBV9 to TRBJ2-5; 13 bases are shared with TRBD2. In germline, CDR1 is SGDLS, CDR2 YYNGEE. The CDR3 loop spans 16 amino acids. With 3 bases clipped from V and 5 bases from J, the junction kept 7 bases outside the gene matches.

This sequence joins TRBV7-9 and TRBJ1-2; D call uncertain. In germline, CDR1 is SEHNR, CDR2 FQNEAQ (reference sequence). This CDR3 spans 13 amino acids. Trimming shortened V by 1 base and J by 4 bases, and 7 bases separated the two germline ends. The DNA for the CDR3 is TGTGCCAGCAGCTTAGGGCAGCCCTATGGCTACACCTTC. It specifies CASSLGQPYGYTF.

The V gene is TRBV6-6, the J gene TRBJ1-1; D gene ambiguous. Trimming cost V 2 bases and J 9 bases, with 10 bases left between them. Germline assignment: CDR1 MNHNY and CDR2 SVGAGI (reference sequence). CDR3 size: 12 residues. This CDR3 is CASSYGENQAFF. The CDR3 region has the DNA TGTGCCAGCAGTTACGGTGAGAATCAAGCTTTCTTT.

The V gene is TRBV2, the J gene TRBJ2-3; unclear D gene. The V end was cut by 4 bases, the J end by 3 bases, with 8 bases between. The CDR3 length is 13 residues. Per germline, CDR1 SNHLY and CDR2 FYNNEI. DNA of the CDR3: TGTGCCAGCAGTGGGATTCCGACAGATACGCAGTATTTT. This codes for CASSGIPTDTQYF.

This CDR3 reads CASSKAVTHNEQFF. In DNA form, the CDR3 reads TGTGCCAGTAGTAAGGCAGTAACCCACAATGAGCAGTTCTTC. The V gene is TRBV19, the J gene TRBJ2-1; D remains ambiguous. The CDR3 is 14 amino acids. V was trimmed by 4 bases and J by 5 bases, leaving 12 bases between them. Germline assignment: CDR1 LNHDA and CDR2 SQIVND (reference sequence).

This clone was seen only once. This chain connects TRBV27 to TRBJ2-7; the D gene is possibly TRBD2 (5 bases). There are 16 residues in the CDR3. V was cut by 5 bases and J by 5 bases, with 22 bases left in between. Germline V gene sequence: CDR1 MNHEY, CDR2 SMNVEV (reference sequence). CDR3 residues: CASSLEPGGLRNEQYF. The CDR3 nucleotides read TGTGCCAGCAGTCTCGAACCCGGCGGGTTGAGGAACGAGCAGTACTTC.

The chain is built from TRBV9 and TRBJ2-1; D not resolved. Trimming removed 0 bases from V and 7 bases from J, with 11 bases in between. This CDR3 is built from 14 residues. Per the germline V gene, CDR1 is SGDLS and CDR2 is YYNGEE. CDR3 amino acids: CASSVVGSKNEQFF. CDR3 sequence (DNA): TGTGCCAGCAGCGTAGTTGGATCCAAGAATGAGCAGTTCTTC.

This CDR3 reads CASSLKGNQPQHF. CDR3 nucleotide sequence: TGTGCCAGCAGTTTAAAGGGCAATCAGCCCCAGCATTTT. The chain links TRBV27 to TRBJ1-5; D is undetermined. This CDR3 spans 13 amino acids. Germline loops: CDR1 MNHEY, CDR2 SMNVEV (reference sequence). The germline V and J ends were trimmed by 2 bases and 2 bases, with 4 bases remaining between them.

The V gene is TRBV5-4, the J gene TRBJ1-2; D remains ambiguous. This CDR3 is 11 amino acids long. Trimming pared 2 bases from V and 7 bases from J, leaving 6 bases between. Germline CDR1 reads SGHNT; CDR2 reads YYREEE (reference sequence). The CDR3 reads CASSLWGGYTF. CDR3 DNA sequence: TGTGCCAGCAGCTTATGGGGTGGCTACACCTTC.

The chain is built from TRBV4-1 and TRBJ1-6; unclear D gene. The CDR3 runs to 14 residues. V was clipped by 1 base and J by 9 bases, with 10 bases between them. Germline values: CDR1 MGHRA, CDR2 YSYEKL. CDR3 in amino acids: CASSQGGVRSPLHF. CDR3 in DNA: TGCGCCAGCAGCCAAGGTGGGGTTCGTTCACCCCTCCACTTT.